The rows below give T cell receptor beta chains drawn from one sample of a study of T-cell reconstitution after alpha-beta-depleted transplantation in children. TCRdb passed the PCR reads through MiXCR, listing each CDR3 protein once. Among some 500,000 distinct CDR3 sequences listed, 15% to 20% were seen once. Sequences were derived from PBMCs from the stem cell graft donor, sampled from the stem cell graft. The receptors were gathered from a human donor who donated a stem cell graft to a child with acute lymphoblastic leukemia. Each CDR3 is given with its conserved first and last residue. D genes are given only for firm matches. The size entry is marked missing in some rows and otherwise reads once, few, many or a size class.

abundance: .
j_gene: TRBJ2-3
d_gene: .
v_gene: TRBV11-2
CDR3nt: TGTGCCAGCAGCTTAGTGGGGAGTTCCCCTCCAGATACGCAGTATTTT
CDR3aa: CASSLVGSSPPDTQYF

abundance: .
j_gene: TRBJ1-3
d_gene: .
v_gene: TRBV6-5
CDR3nt: TGTGCCAGCAGTTGGGGCACAGGAGTCTCTGGAAACACCATATATTTT
CDR3aa: CASSWGTGVSGNTIYF

abundance: .
j_gene: TRBJ2-4
d_gene: TRBD2
v_gene: TRBV20-1
CDR3nt: TGCAGTGCCCCGAAGCGGGAGAGGGAGTACTTC
CDR3aa: CSAPKREREYF

abundance: few
j_gene: TRBJ2-7
d_gene: .
v_gene: TRBV7-6
CDR3nt: TGTGCCAGCAGCTTTTCTAGCGAGAACTACGAGCAGTACTTC
CDR3aa: CASSFSSENYEQYF

abundance: .
j_gene: TRBJ2-3
d_gene: .
v_gene: TRBV2
CDR3nt: TGTGCCAGCAAAGTACAGGGAGGGACAGATACGCAGTATTTT
CDR3aa: CASKVQGGTDTQYF

abundance: many
j_gene: TRBJ2-7
d_gene: .
v_gene: TRBV5-1
CDR3nt: TGTGCCAGCAGCTTAGGGAGCGGCTCCTACGAGCAGTACTTC
CDR3aa: CASSLGSGSYEQYF

abundance: few
j_gene: TRBJ2-5
d_gene: .
v_gene: TRBV7-9
CDR3nt: TGTGCCAGCAGCTTACCGCAGGGGTCTGGAGAGACCCAGTACTTC
CDR3aa: CASSLPQGSGETQYF

abundance: .
j_gene: TRBJ1-2
d_gene: TRBD1
v_gene: TRBV29-1
CDR3nt: TGCAGCGTCCCAATCTCGGGGACAGCAGCTTATGGCTACACCTTC
CDR3aa: CSVPISGTAAYGYTF

abundance: .
j_gene: TRBJ2-2
d_gene: TRBD2
v_gene: TRBV7-2
CDR3nt: TGTGCCAGCAGCCCGTCGGGCGGGAGTACCGGGGAGCTGTTTTTT
CDR3aa: CASSPSGGSTGELFF

abundance: .
j_gene: TRBJ2-3
d_gene: TRBD1
v_gene: TRBV11-1
CDR3nt: TGTGCCAGCAGCCTACTATCGGGACAGGGGACGGAAGCAGATACGCAGTATTTT
CDR3aa: CASSLLSGQGTEADTQYF

abundance: .
j_gene: TRBJ1-1
d_gene: .
v_gene: TRBV3-1
CDR3nt: TGTGCCAGCAGCCACGGGTGGGGCACTGAAGCTTTCTTT
CDR3aa: CASSHGWGTEAFF

abundance: .
j_gene: TRBJ2-1
d_gene: TRBD2
v_gene: TRBV2
CDR3nt: TGTGCCAGCATTCTTAGCGGGAGGGCCGGTTCCTACAATGAGCAGTTCTTC
CDR3aa: CASILSGRAGSYNEQFF

abundance: many
j_gene: TRBJ2-2
d_gene: TRBD1
v_gene: TRBV12-3/TRBV12-4
CDR3nt: TGTGCCAGCAGGTCCGGGACAGCGAACACCGGGGAGCTGTTTTTT
CDR3aa: CASRSGTANTGELFF

abundance: few
j_gene: TRBJ2-1
d_gene: TRBD2
v_gene: TRBV27
CDR3nt: TGTGCCAGCAGTTTAGGACTAGCGGGAGGGCCCCCCTACAATGAGCAGTTCTTC
CDR3aa: CASSLGLAGGPPYNEQFF

abundance: .
j_gene: TRBJ2-6
d_gene: .
v_gene: TRBV20-1
CDR3nt: TGCAGTGCTAGAGATAAGGGAACCGGGGCCAACGTCCTGACTTTC
CDR3aa: CSARDKGTGANVLTF

abundance: .
j_gene: TRBJ2-7
d_gene: TRBD1
v_gene: TRBV24-1
CDR3nt: TGTGCCACCAGTGAATCCGGGACAGGGGGCTACGAGCAGTACTTC
CDR3aa: CATSESGTGGYEQYF